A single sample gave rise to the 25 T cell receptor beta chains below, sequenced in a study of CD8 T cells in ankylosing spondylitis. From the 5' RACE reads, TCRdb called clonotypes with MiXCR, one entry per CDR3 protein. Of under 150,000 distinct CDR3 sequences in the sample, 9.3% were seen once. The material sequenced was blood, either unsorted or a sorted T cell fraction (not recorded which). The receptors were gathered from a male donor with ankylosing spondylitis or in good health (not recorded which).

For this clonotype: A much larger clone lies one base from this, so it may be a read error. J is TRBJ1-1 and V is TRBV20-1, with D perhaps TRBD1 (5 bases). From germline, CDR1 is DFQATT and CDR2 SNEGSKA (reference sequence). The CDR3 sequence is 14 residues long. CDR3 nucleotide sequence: TGCAGTGCCCTAGTAGACCCTCGGGGCACTGACGCTTTCTTT. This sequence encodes CSALVDPRGTDAFF.

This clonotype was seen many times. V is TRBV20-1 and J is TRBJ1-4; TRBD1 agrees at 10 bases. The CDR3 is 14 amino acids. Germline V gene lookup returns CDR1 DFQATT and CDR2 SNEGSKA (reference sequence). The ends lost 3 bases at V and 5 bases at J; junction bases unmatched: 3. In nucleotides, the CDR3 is TGCAGTGCTAGCGGGACAGGGGCGAATGAAAAACTGTTTTTT. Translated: CSASGTGANEKLFF.

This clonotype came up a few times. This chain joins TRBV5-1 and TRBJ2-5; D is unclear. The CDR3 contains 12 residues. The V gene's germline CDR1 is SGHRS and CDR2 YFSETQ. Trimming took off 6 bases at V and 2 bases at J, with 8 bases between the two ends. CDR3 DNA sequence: TGCGCCAGCATGTCACAACAAGAGACCCAGTACTTC. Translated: CASMSQQETQYF.

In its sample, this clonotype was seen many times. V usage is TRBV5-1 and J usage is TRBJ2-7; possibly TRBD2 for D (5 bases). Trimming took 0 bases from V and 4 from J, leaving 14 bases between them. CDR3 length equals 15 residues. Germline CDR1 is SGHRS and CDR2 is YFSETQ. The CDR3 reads CASSLAPGNGYEQYF. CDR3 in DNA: TGCGCCAGCAGCTTGGCCCCCGGGAACGGATACGAGCAGTACTTC.

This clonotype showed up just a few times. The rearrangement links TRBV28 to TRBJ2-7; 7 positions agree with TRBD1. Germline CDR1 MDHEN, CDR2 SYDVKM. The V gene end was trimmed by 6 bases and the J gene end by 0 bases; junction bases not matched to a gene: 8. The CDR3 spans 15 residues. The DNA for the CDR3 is TGTGCCAGCAGATTAGACAGGGCTAGCTCCTACGAGCAGTACTTC. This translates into CASRLDRASSYEQYF. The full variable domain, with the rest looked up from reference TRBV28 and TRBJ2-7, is DVKVTQSSRYLVKRTGEKVFLECVQDMDHENMFWYRQDPGLGLRLIYFSYDVKMKEKGDIPEGYSVSREKKERFSLILESASTNQTSMYLCASRLDRASSYEQYFGPGTRLTVT.

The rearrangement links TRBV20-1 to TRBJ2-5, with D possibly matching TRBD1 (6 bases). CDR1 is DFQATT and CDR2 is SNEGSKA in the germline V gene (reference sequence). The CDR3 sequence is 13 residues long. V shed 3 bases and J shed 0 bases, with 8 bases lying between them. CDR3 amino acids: CSASWTDQETQYF. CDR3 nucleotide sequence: TGCAGTGCTAGTTGGACAGACCAAGAGACCCAGTACTTC.

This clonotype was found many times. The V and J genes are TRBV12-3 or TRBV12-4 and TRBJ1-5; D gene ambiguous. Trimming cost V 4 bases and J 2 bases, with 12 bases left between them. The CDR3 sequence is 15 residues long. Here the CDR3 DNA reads TGTGCCAGCAGTTCGTTGGTACTCCGCAATCAGCCCCAGCATTTT. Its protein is CASSSLVLRNQPQHF.

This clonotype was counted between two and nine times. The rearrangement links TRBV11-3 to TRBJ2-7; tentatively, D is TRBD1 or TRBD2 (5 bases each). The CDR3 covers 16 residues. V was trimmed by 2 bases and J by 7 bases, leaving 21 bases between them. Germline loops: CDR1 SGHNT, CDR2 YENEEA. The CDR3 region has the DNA TGTGCCAGCAGCTTATCTGAGATGGGACGGAAAAATGAGCAGTACTTC. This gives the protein CASSLSEMGRKNEQYF.

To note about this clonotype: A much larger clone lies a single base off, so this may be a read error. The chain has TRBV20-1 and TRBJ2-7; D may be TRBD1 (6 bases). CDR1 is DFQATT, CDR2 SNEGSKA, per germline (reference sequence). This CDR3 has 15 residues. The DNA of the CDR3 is TGCAGTGTTAGAGCAGGGGCCACGGGCTCCTACGAGCAGTACTTC. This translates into CSVRAGATGSYEQYF.

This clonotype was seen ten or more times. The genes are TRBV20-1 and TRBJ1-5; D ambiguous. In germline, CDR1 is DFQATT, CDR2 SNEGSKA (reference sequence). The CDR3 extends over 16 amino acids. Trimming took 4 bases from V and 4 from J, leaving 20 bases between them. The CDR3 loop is CSATLGGWGKNQPQHF. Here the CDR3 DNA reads TGCAGTGCTACCTTGGGAGGATGGGGAAAGAATCAGCCCCAGCATTTT.

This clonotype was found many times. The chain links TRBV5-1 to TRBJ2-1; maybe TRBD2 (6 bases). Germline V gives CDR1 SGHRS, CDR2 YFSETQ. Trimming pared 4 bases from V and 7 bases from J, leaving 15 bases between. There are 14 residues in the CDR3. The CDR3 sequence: CASSRGLGRNEQFF. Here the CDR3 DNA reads TGCGCCAGCAGCCGGGGACTGGGAAGAAATGAGCAGTTCTTC.

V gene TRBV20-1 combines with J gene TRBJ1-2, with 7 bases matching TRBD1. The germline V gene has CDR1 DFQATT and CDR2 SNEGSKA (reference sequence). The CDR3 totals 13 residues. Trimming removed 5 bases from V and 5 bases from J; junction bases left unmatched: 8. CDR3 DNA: TGCAGTGCTTCCACAGGGGTCATGTATGGCTACACCTTC. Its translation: CSASTGVMYGYTF.

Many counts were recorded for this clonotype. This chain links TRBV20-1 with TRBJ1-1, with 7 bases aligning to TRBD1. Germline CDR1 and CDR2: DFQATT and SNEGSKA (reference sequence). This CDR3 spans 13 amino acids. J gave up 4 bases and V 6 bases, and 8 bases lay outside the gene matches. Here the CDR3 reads CSAPDREGTEAFF. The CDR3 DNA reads TGCAGTGCGCCAGACAGGGAGGGCACTGAAGCTTTCTTT.

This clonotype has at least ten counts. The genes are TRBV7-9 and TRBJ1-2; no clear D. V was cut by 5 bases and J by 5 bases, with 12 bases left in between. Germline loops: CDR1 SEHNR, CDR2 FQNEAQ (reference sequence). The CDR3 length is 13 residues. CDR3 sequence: CASSPDGSYGYTF. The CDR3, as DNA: TGTGCCAGCAGCCCGGACGGATCATATGGCTACACCTTC. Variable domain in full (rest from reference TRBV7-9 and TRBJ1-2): DTGVSQNPRHKITKRGQNVTFRCDPISEHNRLYWYRQTLGQGPEFLTYFQNEAQLEKSRLLSDRFSAERPKGSFSTLEIQRTEQGDSAMYLCASSPDGSYGYTFGSGTRLTVV.

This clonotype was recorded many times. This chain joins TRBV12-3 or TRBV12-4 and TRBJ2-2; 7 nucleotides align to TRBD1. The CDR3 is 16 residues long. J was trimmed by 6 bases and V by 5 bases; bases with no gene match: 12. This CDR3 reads CASSHQRQGNPGELFF. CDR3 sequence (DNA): TGTGCCAGCAGTCACCAACGACAGGGCAATCCCGGGGAGCTGTTTTTT.

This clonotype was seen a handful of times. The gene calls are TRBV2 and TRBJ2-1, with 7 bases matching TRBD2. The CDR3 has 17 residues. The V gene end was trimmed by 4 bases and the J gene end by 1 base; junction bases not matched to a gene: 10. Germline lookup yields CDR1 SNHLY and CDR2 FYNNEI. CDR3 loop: CASSASLTAGSYNEQFF. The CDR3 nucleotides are TGTGCCAGCAGTGCTTCTCTGACAGCGGGATCCTACAATGAGCAGTTCTTC.

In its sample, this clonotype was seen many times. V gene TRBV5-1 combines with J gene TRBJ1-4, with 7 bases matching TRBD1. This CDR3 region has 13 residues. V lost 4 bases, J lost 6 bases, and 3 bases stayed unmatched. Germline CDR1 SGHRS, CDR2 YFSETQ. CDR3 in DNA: TGCGCCAGCAGCGGGCAGGGGGATGAAAAACTGTTTTTT. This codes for CASSGQGDEKLFF. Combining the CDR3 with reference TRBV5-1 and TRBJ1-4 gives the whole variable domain KAGVTQTPRYLIKTRGQQVTLSCSPISGHRSVSWYQQTPGQGLQFLFEYFSETQRNKGNFPGRFSGRQFSNSRSEMNVSTLELGDSALYLCASSGQGDEKLFFGSGTQLSVL.

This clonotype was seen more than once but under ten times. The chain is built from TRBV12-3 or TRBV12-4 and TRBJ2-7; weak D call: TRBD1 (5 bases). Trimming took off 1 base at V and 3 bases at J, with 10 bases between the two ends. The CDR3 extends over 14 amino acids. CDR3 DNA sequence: TGTGCCAGCAGTTTAGGACAGAACCGCTACGAGCAGTACTTC. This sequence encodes CASSLGQNRYEQYF.

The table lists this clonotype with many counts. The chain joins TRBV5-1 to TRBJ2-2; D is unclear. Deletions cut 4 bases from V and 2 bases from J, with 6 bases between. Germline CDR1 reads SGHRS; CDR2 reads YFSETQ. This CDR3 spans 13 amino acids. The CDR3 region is CASSTSNTGELFF. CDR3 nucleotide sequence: TGCGCCAGCAGCACTTCTAACACCGGGGAGCTGTTTTTT.

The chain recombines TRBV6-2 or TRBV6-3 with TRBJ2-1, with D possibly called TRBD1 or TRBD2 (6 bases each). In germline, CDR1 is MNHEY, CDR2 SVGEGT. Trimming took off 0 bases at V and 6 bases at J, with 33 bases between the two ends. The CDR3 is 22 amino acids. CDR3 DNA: TGTGCCAGCAGTTACTCCACGGTCGTCAGGGGATCCGGGAGAGGCAGGGTCAATGAGCAGTTCTTC. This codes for CASSYSTVVRGSGRGRVNEQFF.

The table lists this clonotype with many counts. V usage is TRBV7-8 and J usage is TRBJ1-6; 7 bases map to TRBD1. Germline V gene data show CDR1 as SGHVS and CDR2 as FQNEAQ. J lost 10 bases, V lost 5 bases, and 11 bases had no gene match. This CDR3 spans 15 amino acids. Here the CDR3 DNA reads TGTGCCAGCAGCGTACTGACAGGGTCGGGCTCACCCCTCCACTTT. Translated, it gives CASSVLTGSGSPLHF.

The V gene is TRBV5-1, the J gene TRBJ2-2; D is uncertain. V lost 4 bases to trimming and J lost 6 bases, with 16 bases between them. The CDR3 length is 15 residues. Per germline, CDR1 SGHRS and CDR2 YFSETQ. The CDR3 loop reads CASSLTTRFAGELFF. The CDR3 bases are TGCGCCAGCAGCCTAACTACAAGGTTCGCCGGGGAGCTGTTTTTT.

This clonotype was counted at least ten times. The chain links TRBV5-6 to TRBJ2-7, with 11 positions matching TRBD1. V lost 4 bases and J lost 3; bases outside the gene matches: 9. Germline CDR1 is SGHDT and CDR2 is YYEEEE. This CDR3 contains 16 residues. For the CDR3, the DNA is TGTGCCAGCAGCCACATCCGGGACAGGGGGGTCTACGAGCAGTACTTC. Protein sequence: CASSHIRDRGVYEQYF.

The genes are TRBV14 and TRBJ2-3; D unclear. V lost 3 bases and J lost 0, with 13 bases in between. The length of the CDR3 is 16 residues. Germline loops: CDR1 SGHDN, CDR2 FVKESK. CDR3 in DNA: TGTGCCAGCAGCCAGTTAAGCACGAAGAGCACAGATACGCAGTATTTT. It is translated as CASSQLSTKSTDTQYF.

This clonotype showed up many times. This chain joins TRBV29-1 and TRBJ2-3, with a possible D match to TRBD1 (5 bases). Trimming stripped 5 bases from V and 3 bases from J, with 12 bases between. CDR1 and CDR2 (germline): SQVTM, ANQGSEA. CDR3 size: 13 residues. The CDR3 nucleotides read TGCAGCGTTCCGAGACAGACTACAGATACGCAGTATTTT. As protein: CSVPRQTTDTQYF.